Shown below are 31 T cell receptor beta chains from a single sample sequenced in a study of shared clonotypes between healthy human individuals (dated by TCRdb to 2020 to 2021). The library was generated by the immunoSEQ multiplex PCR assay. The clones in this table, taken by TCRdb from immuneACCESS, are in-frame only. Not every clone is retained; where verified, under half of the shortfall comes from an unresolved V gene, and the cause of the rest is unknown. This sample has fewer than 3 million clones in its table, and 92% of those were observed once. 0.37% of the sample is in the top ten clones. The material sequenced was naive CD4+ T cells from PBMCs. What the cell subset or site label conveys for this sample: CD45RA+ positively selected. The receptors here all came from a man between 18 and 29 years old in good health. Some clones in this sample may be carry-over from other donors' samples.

This CDR3 reads CASSSHGGSEQYF. The CDR3 DNA follows: TGTGCCAGCAGCTCCCACGGGGGTAGCGAGCAGTACTTC. The chain couples TRBV5-4 to TRBJ2-7; weak D call: TRBD2 (6 bases). This CDR3 is 13 amino acids long. The V end was cut by 3 bases, the J end by 6 bases, with 13 bases between. Germline values: CDR1 SGHNT, CDR2 YYREEE (reference sequence).

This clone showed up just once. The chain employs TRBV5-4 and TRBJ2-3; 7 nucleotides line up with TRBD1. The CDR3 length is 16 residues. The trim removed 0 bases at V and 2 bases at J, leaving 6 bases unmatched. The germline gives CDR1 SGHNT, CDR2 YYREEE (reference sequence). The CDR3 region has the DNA TGTGCCAGCAGCTTGGGTACAGGGGTTATCACAGATACGCAGTATTTT. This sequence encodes CASSLGTGVITDTQYF.

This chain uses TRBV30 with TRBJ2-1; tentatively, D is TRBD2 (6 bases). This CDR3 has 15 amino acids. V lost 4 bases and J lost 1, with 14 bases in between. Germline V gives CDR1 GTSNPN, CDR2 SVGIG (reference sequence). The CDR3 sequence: CAWNAGGISYNEQFF. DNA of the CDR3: TGTGCCTGGAATGCGGGCGGGATTTCCTACAATGAGCAGTTCTTC.

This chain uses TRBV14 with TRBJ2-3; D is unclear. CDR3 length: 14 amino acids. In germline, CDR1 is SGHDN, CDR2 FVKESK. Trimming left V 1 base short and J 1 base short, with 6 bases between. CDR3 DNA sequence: TGTGCCAGCAGCCAAGGGATACGCACAGATACGCAGTATTTT. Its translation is CASSQGIRTDTQYF.

Written as DNA, the CDR3 is TGCGCCAGCAGAACCCACAGGGGCGAAGAGACCCAGTACTTC. Translating it yields CASRTHRGEETQYF. The chain combines TRBV5-1 with TRBJ2-5; 7 bases are a match to TRBD1. CDR1 and CDR2 from the germline V gene are SGHRS and YFSETQ. Trimming at V came to 5 bases and at J to 3 bases, leaving 7 bases not matched to a gene. The CDR3 has 14 amino acids.

Here the CDR3 reads CASSDRGRRQYF. CDR3 DNA sequence: TGTGCCAGCAGTGACAGGGGGCGGAGGCAGTACTTC. The chain joins TRBV2 to TRBJ2-7; TRBD1 matches 8 bases. CDR3 length: 12 residues. CDR1 SNHLY and CDR2 FYNNEI come from the germline V gene. J lost 9 bases, V lost 3 bases, and 4 bases had no gene match.

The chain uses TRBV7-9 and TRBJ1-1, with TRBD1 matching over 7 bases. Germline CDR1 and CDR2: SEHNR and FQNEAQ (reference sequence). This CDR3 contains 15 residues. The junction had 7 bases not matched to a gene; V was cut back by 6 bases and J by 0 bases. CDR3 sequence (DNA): TGTGCCAGCAGACCCCGGACAGGAGTGAACACTGAAGCTTTCTTT. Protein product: CASRPRTGVNTEAFF. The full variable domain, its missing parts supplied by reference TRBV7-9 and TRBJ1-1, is DTGVSQNPRHKITKRGQNVTFRCDPISEHNRLYWYRQTLGQGPEFLTYFQNEAQLEKSRLLSDRFSAERPKGSFSTLEIQRTEQGDSAMYLCASRPRTGVNTEAFFGQGTRLTVV.

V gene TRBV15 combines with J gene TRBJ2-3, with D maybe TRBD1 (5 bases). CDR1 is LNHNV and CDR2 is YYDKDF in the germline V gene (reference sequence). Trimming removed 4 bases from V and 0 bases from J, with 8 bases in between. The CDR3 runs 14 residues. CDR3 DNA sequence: TGTGCCACCAGCACGAGACAGAGCACAGATACGCAGTATTTT. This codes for CATSTRQSTDTQYF.

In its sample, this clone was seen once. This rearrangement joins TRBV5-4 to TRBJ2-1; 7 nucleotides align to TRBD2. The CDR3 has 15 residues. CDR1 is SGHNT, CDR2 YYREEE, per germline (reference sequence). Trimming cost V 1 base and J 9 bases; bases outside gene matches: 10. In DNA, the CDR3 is TGTGCCAGCAGCTTGTCAGGGAGGGACGACAGTGAGCAGTTCTTC. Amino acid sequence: CASSLSGRDDSEQFF.

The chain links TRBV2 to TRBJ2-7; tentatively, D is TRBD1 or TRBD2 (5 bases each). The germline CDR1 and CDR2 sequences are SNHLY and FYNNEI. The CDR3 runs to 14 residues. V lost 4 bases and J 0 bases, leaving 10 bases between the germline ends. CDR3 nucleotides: TGTGCCAGCAGTGGGGACGTCACCTCCTACGAGCAGTACTTC. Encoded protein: CASSGDVTSYEQYF.

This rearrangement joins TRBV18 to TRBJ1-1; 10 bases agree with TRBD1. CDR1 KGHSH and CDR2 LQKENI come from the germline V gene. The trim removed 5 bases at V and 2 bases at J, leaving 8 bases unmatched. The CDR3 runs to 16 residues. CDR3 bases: TGTGCCAGCTCATCCGGGACAGGGGCTTCCAACACTGAAGCTTTCTTT. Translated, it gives CASSSGTGASNTEAFF.

The CDR3: CASSPGLLTGELFF. Here the CDR3 DNA reads TGTGCCAGTAGCCCGGGACTACTCACCGGGGAGCTGTTTTTT. This chain uses TRBV19 with TRBJ2-2; 7 bases are a match to TRBD2. The trim removed 6 bases at V and 4 bases at J, leaving 5 bases unmatched. CDR3 size: 14 residues. CDR1 LNHDA and CDR2 SQIVND come from the germline V gene (reference sequence).

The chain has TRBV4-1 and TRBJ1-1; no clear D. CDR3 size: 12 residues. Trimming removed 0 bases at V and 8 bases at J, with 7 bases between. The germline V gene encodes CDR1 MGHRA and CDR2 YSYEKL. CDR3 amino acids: CASSQETREAFF. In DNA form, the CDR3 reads TGCGCCAGCAGCCAAGAGACCCGAGAAGCTTTCTTT.

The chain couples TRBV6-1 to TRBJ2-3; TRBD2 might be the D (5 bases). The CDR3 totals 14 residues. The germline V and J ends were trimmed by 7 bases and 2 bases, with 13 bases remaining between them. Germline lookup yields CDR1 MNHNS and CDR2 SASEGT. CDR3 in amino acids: CASNKRLNTDTQYF. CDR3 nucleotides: TGTGCCAGCAATAAGCGGTTAAACACAGATACGCAGTATTTT.

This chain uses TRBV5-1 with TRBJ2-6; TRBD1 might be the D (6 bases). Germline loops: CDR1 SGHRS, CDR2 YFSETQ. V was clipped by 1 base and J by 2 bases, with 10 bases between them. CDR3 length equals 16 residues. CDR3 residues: CASSLNPGAGANVLTF. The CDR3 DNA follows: TGCGCCAGCAGCTTGAACCCAGGGGCTGGGGCCAACGTCCTGACTTTC.

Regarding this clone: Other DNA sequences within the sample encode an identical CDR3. In DNA form, the CDR3 reads TGCAGCGTTGGGACAGGGGTAAATTCACCCCTCCACTTT. Its translation is CSVGTGVNSPLHF. The rearrangement links TRBV29-1 to TRBJ1-6; 9 bases match TRBD1. Germline loops: CDR1 SQVTM, CDR2 ANQGSEA. V shed 4 bases and J 7 bases; nucleotides not matched to a gene: 2. This CDR3 spans 13 amino acids. The complete variable domain, with remaining parts taken from reference TRBV29-1 and TRBJ1-6, reads SAVISQKPSRDICQRGTSLTIQCQVDSQVTMMFWYRQQPGQSLTLIATANQGSEATYESGFVIDKFPISRPNLTFSTLTVSNMSPEDSSIYLCSVGTGVNSPLHFGNGTRLTVT.

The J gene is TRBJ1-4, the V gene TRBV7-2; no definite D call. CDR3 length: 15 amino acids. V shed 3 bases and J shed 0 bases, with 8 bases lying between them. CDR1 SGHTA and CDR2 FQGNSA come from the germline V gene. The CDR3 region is CASSFQVATNEKLFF. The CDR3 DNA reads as TGTGCCAGCAGCTTCCAAGTTGCAACTAATGAAAAACTGTTTTTT.

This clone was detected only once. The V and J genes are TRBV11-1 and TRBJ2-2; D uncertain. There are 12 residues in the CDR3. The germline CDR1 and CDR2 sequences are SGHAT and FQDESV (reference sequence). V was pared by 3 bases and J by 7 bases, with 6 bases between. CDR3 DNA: TGTGCCAGCAGCTTTGAGAGCGGGGAGCTGTTTTTT. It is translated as CASSFESGELFF.

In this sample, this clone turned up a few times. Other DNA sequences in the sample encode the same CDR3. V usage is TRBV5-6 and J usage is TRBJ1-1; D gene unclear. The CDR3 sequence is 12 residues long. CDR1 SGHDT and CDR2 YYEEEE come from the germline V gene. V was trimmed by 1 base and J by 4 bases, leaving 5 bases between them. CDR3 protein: CASSLLGTEAFF. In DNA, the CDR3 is TGTGCCAGCAGCTTGTTGGGCACTGAAGCTTTCTTT. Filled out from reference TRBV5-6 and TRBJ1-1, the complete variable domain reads DAGVTQSPTHLIKTRGQQVTLRCSPKSGHDTVSWYQQALGQGPQFIFQYYEEEERQRGNFPDRFSGHQFPNYSSELNVNALLLGDSALYLCASSLLGTEAFFGQGTRLTVV.

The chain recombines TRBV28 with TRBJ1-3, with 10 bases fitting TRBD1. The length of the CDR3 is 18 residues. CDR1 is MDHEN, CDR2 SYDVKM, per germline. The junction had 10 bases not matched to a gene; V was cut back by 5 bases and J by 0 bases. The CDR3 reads CASSRPGTGALSGNTIYF. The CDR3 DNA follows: TGTGCCAGCAGTCGCCCCGGGACAGGGGCTCTCTCTGGAAACACCATATATTTT.

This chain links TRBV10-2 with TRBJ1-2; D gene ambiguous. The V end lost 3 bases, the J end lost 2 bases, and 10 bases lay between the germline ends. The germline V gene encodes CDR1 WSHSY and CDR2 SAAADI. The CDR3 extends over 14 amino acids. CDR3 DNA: TGCGCCAGCAGTGAAAAAGGCCCCAACTATGGCTACACCTTC. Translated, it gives CASSEKGPNYGYTF.

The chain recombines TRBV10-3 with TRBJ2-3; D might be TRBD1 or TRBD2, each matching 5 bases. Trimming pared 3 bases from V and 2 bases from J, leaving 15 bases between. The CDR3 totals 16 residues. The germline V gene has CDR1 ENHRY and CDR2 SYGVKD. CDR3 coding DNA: TGTGCCATCAGTGATTGGGGGAGTCAGGCCACAGATACGCAGTATTTT. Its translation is CAISDWGSQATDTQYF.

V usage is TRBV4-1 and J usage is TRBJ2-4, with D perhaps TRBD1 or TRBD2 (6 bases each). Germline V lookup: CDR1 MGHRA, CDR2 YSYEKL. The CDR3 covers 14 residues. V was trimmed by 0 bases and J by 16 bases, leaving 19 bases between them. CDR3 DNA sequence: TGCGCCAGCAGCCAAGAAGGGGGGAGTGCCCGTTCCTACTTC. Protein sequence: CASSQEGGSARSYF.

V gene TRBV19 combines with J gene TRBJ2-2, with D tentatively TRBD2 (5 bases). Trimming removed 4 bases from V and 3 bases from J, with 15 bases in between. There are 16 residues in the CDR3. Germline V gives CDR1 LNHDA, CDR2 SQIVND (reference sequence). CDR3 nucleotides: TGTGCCAGTAGTAAGAACGGACTGGGGTACACCGGGGAGCTGTTTTTT. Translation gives CASSKNGLGYTGELFF.

The CDR3 nucleotides read TGTGCCTCCCAGGGACTGATCGGATCACCCCTCCACTTT. It codes for CASQGLIGSPLHF. The rearrangement links TRBV30 to TRBJ1-6; D is possibly TRBD1 (5 bases). Trimming stripped 7 bases from V and 10 bases from J, with 17 bases between. Germline V gene data show CDR1 as GTSNPN and CDR2 as SVGIG (reference sequence). This CDR3 region has 13 residues.

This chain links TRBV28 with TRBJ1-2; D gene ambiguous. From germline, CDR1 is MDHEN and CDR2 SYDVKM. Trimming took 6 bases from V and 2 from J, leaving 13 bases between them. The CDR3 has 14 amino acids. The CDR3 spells CASRLPGQNYGYTF. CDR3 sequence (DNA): TGTGCCAGCAGGCTACCTGGCCAAAACTATGGCTACACCTTC.

CDR3 sequence (DNA): TGTGCCAGCTCACCCGACATACAGGGGACTGAGCAGTTCTTC. The encoded protein is CASSPDIQGTEQFF. V is TRBV18 and J is TRBJ2-1; 7 nucleotides align to TRBD1. Unmatched junction bases numbered 8, after V lost 3 bases and J lost 9 bases. There are 14 residues in the CDR3. Germline V gene sequence: CDR1 KGHSH, CDR2 LQKENI.

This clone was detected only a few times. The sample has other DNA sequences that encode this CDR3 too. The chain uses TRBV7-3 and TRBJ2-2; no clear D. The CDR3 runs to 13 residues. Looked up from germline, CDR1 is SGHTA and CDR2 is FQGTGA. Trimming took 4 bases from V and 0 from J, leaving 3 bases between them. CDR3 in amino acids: CASSSSNTGELFF. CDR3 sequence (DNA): TGTGCCAGCAGCTCTTCGAACACCGGGGAGCTGTTTTTT.

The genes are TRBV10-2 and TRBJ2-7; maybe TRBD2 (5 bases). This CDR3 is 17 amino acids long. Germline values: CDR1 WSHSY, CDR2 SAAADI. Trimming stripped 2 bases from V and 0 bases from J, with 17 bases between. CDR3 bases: TGCGCCAGCAGTGAGCCCCGGTCGGGAATGAGCTCCTACGAGCAGTACTTC. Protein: CASSEPRSGMSSYEQYF.

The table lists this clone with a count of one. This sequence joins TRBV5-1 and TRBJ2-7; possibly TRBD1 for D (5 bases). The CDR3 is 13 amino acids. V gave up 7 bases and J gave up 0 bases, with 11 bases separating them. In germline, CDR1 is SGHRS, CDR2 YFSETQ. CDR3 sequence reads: CASGIDSSYEQYF. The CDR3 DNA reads TGCGCCAGCGGGATAGACAGCTCCTACGAGCAGTACTTC.

The chain's CDR3 is CASSTGRGTNEKLFF. CDR3 bases: TGTGCCAGCAGTACAGGGAGGGGGACTAATGAAAAACTGTTTTTT. The rearrangement links TRBV2 to TRBJ1-4; TRBD1 might be the D (6 bases). V lost 5 bases, J lost 2 bases, and 12 bases lay in between. The V gene's germline CDR1 is SNHLY and CDR2 FYNNEI. The CDR3 consists of 15 residues.